This T cell receptor (beta chain) was profiled in a study of blood T cell repertoires in COVID-19 (dated by TCRdb to the early 2020s). For the wider study: Collaborator samples came from the United States, Italy and Spain and covered acute and convalescent phases of COVID-19. The prospective study material was composed of cDNA or gDNA derived from T cells, B-cell-depleted T cells, or PBMCs. Subjects who had been exposed to COVID-19, were actively infected with it, or had recovered from it provided the deeply sampled blood TCRbeta repertoires that made up the dataset. The repertoires were made available in a free public database intended to serve as a resource for research on the immune response to SARS-CoV-2. The samples were drawn from two sources: the first 160 participants of the ongoing ImmuneRACE study, and fewer than 1,500 subjects contributed by 6 global collaborators. Nearly every sample came with metadata listing a de-identified subject ID, COVID-19 status, age in years and sex. Where available, HLA class I and class II types were taken from metadata supplied by the sample provider and were not determined by assay-based typing.

On the study overall, not on this receptor specifically: How much clinical and demographic metadata was included differed by source and by participant, and the metadata was provided uncurated.

Each collaborating institution followed its own protocols to collect whole blood in K2EDTA tubes. For TCRbeta analysis, collaborator samples were shipped as frozen whole blood, as isolated PBMCs, or as DNA extracted from either sample type. Per the germline V gene (reference sequence), LNHDA is the CDR1 and SQIVND is the CDR2. The junction shows trimming of 3 bases on V and 7 bases on J, plus 19 bases between the germline ends. From its cysteine to its phenylalanine, the CDR3 spans 16 amino acids. Only the CDR3 part of the read is kept: 48 bases, read in frame from the first base. The immunoSEQ Assay, a bias-controlled multiplex PCR, was used to amplify TCRbeta CDR3 regions from genomic DNA. The original pipeline was this. The number of nucleated cells in each sample was estimated by amplification of reference gene primers within the assay. To quantify the absolute abundance of each unique TCRbeta CDR3 rearrangement, sequence reads were collapsed and filtered. For each sample, productive Simpson clonality was calculated as the square root of Simpson's diversity index across productive rearrangements. Sourced from immuneACCESS, this table was stored by TCRdb with only in-frame sequences that have V and J called. A share of the clones is absent; for the studies checked, an unresolved V gene accounts for under half, and the remainder has no known explanation. Clone size and the V and J calls come from that table; the DNA yielded D and trimming. Recorded for this sample are approximately 70,000 clones; 85% to 90% of them occurred a single time. The top ten constitute 3.9% of the sample.

Turning to this clone: The antigen it binds to is not known. No much larger clone is present one base from it, and per-base qualities are unavailable.

The clonotype was recovered from a man in his 70s with active COVID-19. The sequenced sample was peripheral blood. The chain was built from TRBV19 and TRBJ1-5; the D gene is possibly TRBD1, with 5 bases matching. The sequenced DNA is TGTGCCAGTAGTATGGGGGGGATTGGTCCGGAGCAGCCCCAGCATTTT. The resulting protein is CASSMGGIGPEQPQHF.